The sequence of this TCR beta chain was determined in a study of T cell responses to AZD1222 COVID-19 vaccine. Findings and caveats of the study: At baseline, just a handful of AZD1222 recipients tested seropositive. Possibly, clonal diversity was underestimated; donors were largely white British and included more females.

Pooled together were second doses at about 4 or about 12 weeks. Germline lookup yields CDR1 LNHDA and CDR2 SQIVND (reference sequence). The ends were cut back, 3 bases at V and 0 bases at J, with 12 bases in the middle. The CDR3 consists of 17 residues. About this clone: Its cognate antigen is unknown.

Data came from immunoSEQ multiplex PCR; TCRdb stores just in-frame clones and leaves some out. The sample shows approximately 100,000 clones, about 90% of them seen only once. The clonotype originates from an adult who received the AZD1222 COVID-19 vaccine. The source was peripheral blood, collected 28 days after the second AZD1222 dose. V usage is TRBV19 and J usage is TRBJ2-6, with D tentatively TRBD2 (6 bases). CDR3 amino acids: CASSIGGSYSGANVLTF. CDR3 in DNA: TGTGCCAGTAGTATCGGGGGTTCCTACTCTGGGGCCAACGTCCTGACTTTC.